This T cell receptor beta chain is from a study of spatial heterogeneity in lung cancer. On the study more broadly: In the raw reads, each unique TCR and UMI combination was present more than ten times on average.

The study's findings and limits: Counts for ubiquitous and regional expanded TCRs went along with ubiquitous and regional nonsynonymous mutations, respectively. Tumoral mutation counts were tracked by counts of expanded intratumoral alpha and beta TCRs.

The time point was: sample taken at primary tumor resection. Researchers sequenced whole RNA taken from tumor, nontumor lung or frozen PBMC without sorting. Unique molecular identifiers, one per molecule, were present on every TCR cDNA molecule. TCRdb ran MiXCR on the 5' RACE reads and lists one entry per CDR3 protein. Of about 100,000 distinct CDR3 sequences in the sample, 3.5% to 5% are singletons; the top ten hold about 20%. The CDR3 spans 13 residues. V trimming: 2 bases; J trimming: 3 bases; junction bases outside the gene matches: 0. From germline, CDR1 is MNHNS and CDR2 SASEGT. In regard to this clonotype: As yet, its antigen is unknown.

This sequence originates from a male donor with early-stage non-small cell lung cancer. Sequenced material: lung tumor tissue, taken at surgery. V usage is TRBV6-1 and J usage is TRBJ1-1; 7 nucleotides align to TRBD1. The CDR3 sequence is CASSEQGDTEAFF. The CDR3 bases are TGTGCCAGCAGTGAACAGGGGGACACTGAAGCTTTCTTT.